These T cell receptor beta chains were read from a single sample in a study of cytomegalovirus exposure and HLA in healthy donors. Clones were read by immunoSEQ multiplex PCR, and TCRdb kept only the in-frame ones, dropping some. The data show about 110,000 clones, approximately 70% seen once. Sample: PBMCs. These TCRs come from a man between 25 and 39 years old in good health and CMV-seropositive. Each CDR3 is given with its conserved first and last residue. The D gene is left open where the match is weak. Expanded clones get a size class; other rows say once, few or many, or leave the size out.

cdr3_length: 16
d_call: TRBD2
clone_size: once
j_call: TRBJ2-1
v_call: TRBV4-1
cdr3_aa: CASSQRTSGSRGEQFF
cdr3_nt: TGCGCCAGCAGCCAACGTACTAGCGGGAGTCGGGGTGAGCAGTTCTTC

cdr3_length: 19
d_call: TRBD1
clone_size: .
j_call: TRBJ2-2
v_call: TRBV27
cdr3_aa: CASSNDQDRPMINTGELFF
cdr3_nt: TGTGCCAGCAGCAACGACCAGGACAGGCCCATGATAAACACCGGGGAGCTGTTTTTT

cdr3_length: 15
d_call: .
clone_size: .
j_call: TRBJ1-4
v_call: TRBV6-5
cdr3_aa: CASSYSRGLGEKLFF
cdr3_nt: TGTGCCAGCAGTTACTCGAGAGGGCTCGGTGAAAAACTGTTTTTT

cdr3_length: 14
d_call: TRBD1
clone_size: .
j_call: TRBJ1-1
v_call: TRBV19
cdr3_aa: CASSGTGGPAEAFF
cdr3_nt: TGTGCCAGTAGCGGGACAGGGGGTCCGGCTGAAGCTTTCTTT

cdr3_length: 15
d_call: .
clone_size: .
j_call: TRBJ1-1
v_call: TRBV5-1
cdr3_aa: CASSYLGERRTEAFF
cdr3_nt: TGCGCCAGCAGCTACCTCGGTGAACGAAGAACTGAAGCTTTCTTT

cdr3_length: 15
d_call: TRBD1
clone_size: .
j_call: TRBJ1-5
v_call: TRBV12-5
cdr3_aa: CASGYVEGAIQPQHF
cdr3_nt: TGTGCTAGTGGCTATGTCGAGGGGGCCATTCAGCCCCAGCATTTT

cdr3_length: 12
d_call: TRBD1
clone_size: .
j_call: TRBJ2-2
v_call: TRBV6-5
cdr3_aa: CASSQTGGELFF
cdr3_nt: TGTGCCAGCAGTCAGACAGGGGGAGAACTGTTTTTT

cdr3_length: 14
d_call: TRBD2
clone_size: .
j_call: TRBJ2-5
v_call: TRBV19
cdr3_aa: CATRGGVVQETQYF
cdr3_nt: TGTGCCACCCGGGGAGGGGTGGTCCAAGAGACCCAGTACTTC

cdr3_length: 18
d_call: .
clone_size: .
j_call: TRBJ2-3
v_call: TRBV27
cdr3_aa: CASSLRTGLVGNNATQYF
cdr3_nt: TGTGCCAGCAGTCTTCGCACCGGACTGGTCGGAAACAACGCTACGCAGTATTTT

cdr3_length: 19
d_call: TRBD1
clone_size: .
j_call: TRBJ1-1
v_call: TRBV10-1
cdr3_aa: CASSEFPPGQGKGNTEAFF
cdr3_nt: TGCGCCAGCAGTGAGTTCCCCCCGGGACAGGGTAAAGGGAACACTGAAGCTTTCTTT

cdr3_length: 13
d_call: .
clone_size: .
j_call: TRBJ1-2
v_call: TRBV9
cdr3_aa: CASSVDLQRGYTF
cdr3_nt: TGTGCCAGCAGCGTAGACCTACAGCGGGGCTACACCTTC

cdr3_length: 14
d_call: .
clone_size: .
j_call: TRBJ1-3
v_call: TRBV30
cdr3_aa: CAWSDGRTGNTIYF
cdr3_nt: TGTGCCTGGAGTGATGGCAGAACTGGAAACACCATATATTTT

cdr3_length: 14
d_call: .
clone_size: .
j_call: TRBJ2-7
v_call: TRBV11-2
cdr3_aa: CASSSGPGPYEQYF
cdr3_nt: TGTGCCAGCAGCTCAGGTCCAGGCCCCTACGAGCAGTACTTC

cdr3_length: 16
d_call: .
clone_size: few
j_call: TRBJ1-1
v_call: TRBV5-6
cdr3_aa: CASSLAGDNPGTEAFF
cdr3_nt: TGTGCCAGCAGCTTGGCCGGGGACAATCCGGGCACTGAAGCTTTCTTT

cdr3_length: 16
d_call: TRBD2
clone_size: .
j_call: TRBJ2-1
v_call: TRBV9
cdr3_aa: CASSAGTSGIYNEQFF
cdr3_nt: TGTGCCAGCAGCGCCGGGACTAGCGGGATCTACAATGAGCAGTTCTTC

cdr3_length: 17
d_call: .
clone_size: .
j_call: TRBJ1-2
v_call: TRBV25-1
cdr3_aa: CASSGPWVTTTRDGYTF
cdr3_nt: TGTGCCAGCAGTGGACCTTGGGTGACAACTACCAGGGATGGCTACACCTTC

cdr3_length: 18
d_call: .
clone_size: .
j_call: TRBJ2-1
v_call: TRBV5-5
cdr3_aa: CASSPEGGTRVFYNEQFF
cdr3_nt: TGTGCCAGCAGCCCGGAGGGCGGGACCAGGGTATTCTACAATGAGCAGTTCTTC

cdr3_length: 15
d_call: .
clone_size: .
j_call: TRBJ1-1
v_call: TRBV6-5
cdr3_aa: CASSRLGGGGTEAFF
cdr3_nt: TGTGCCAGCAGTCGCCTCGGGGGAGGGGGCACTGAAGCTTTCTTT

cdr3_length: 13
d_call: .
clone_size: .
j_call: TRBJ2-1
v_call: TRBV19
cdr3_aa: CASSATTGNEQFF
cdr3_nt: TGTGCCAGTAGTGCTACGACGGGGAATGAGCAGTTCTTC

cdr3_length: 12
d_call: TRBD1
clone_size: .
j_call: TRBJ1-2
v_call: TRBV6-1
cdr3_aa: CASRTGGYGYTF
cdr3_nt: TGTGCCAGCAGGACAGGGGGCTATGGCTACACCTTC

cdr3_length: 13
d_call: .
clone_size: .
j_call: TRBJ2-3
v_call: TRBV4-3
cdr3_aa: CASSQDPGSIQYF
cdr3_nt: TGCGCCAGCAGCCAAGATCCTGGGAGTATTCAGTATTTT

cdr3_length: 15
d_call: .
clone_size: once
j_call: TRBJ1-4
v_call: TRBV19
cdr3_aa: CASNDQGATNEKLFF
cdr3_nt: TGTGCCAGTAATGACCAGGGCGCAACTAATGAAAAACTGTTTTTT

cdr3_length: 16
d_call: .
clone_size: .
j_call: TRBJ2-2
v_call: TRBV9
cdr3_aa: CASSVVEGAYTGELFF
cdr3_nt: TGTGCCAGCAGCGTAGTTGAGGGAGCATACACCGGGGAGCTGTTTTTT

cdr3_length: 16
d_call: TRBD1
clone_size: .
j_call: TRBJ1-5
v_call: TRBV30
cdr3_aa: CAWSVWDRGGGQPQHF
cdr3_nt: TGTGCCTGGAGTGTATGGGACAGGGGAGGTGGTCAGCCCCAGCATTTT

cdr3_length: 14
d_call: .
clone_size: .
j_call: TRBJ2-7
v_call: TRBV11-2
cdr3_aa: CASSRGQISYEQYF
cdr3_nt: TGTGCCAGCAGCAGAGGACAGATCTCCTACGAGCAGTACTTC

cdr3_length: 12
d_call: .
clone_size: once
j_call: TRBJ1-2
v_call: TRBV7-8
cdr3_aa: CASSLGDYGYTF
cdr3_nt: TGTGCCAGCAGCTTAGGAGATTATGGCTACACCTTC

cdr3_length: 14
d_call: .
clone_size: .
j_call: TRBJ2-5
v_call: TRBV5-1
cdr3_aa: CASSLGGVQETQYF
cdr3_nt: TGCGCCAGCAGCCTAGGCGGGGTCCAAGAGACCCAGTACTTC

cdr3_length: 15
d_call: .
clone_size: .
j_call: TRBJ1-5
v_call: TRBV7-9
cdr3_aa: CASSQGDTRNQPQHF
cdr3_nt: TGTGCCAGCAGCCAAGGGGACACCCGCAATCAGCCCCAGCATTTT

cdr3_length: 18
d_call: .
clone_size: .
j_call: TRBJ1-5
v_call: TRBV4-1
cdr3_aa: CASSQSRLLEDSNQPQHF
cdr3_nt: TGCGCCAGCAGCCAATCCCGACTTCTCGAGGATAGCAATCAGCCCCAGCATTTT

cdr3_length: 11
d_call: .
clone_size: .
j_call: TRBJ2-3
v_call: TRBV5-4
cdr3_aa: CASSLTDTQYF
cdr3_nt: TGTGCCAGCAGCCTCACAGATACGCAGTATTTT

cdr3_length: 12
d_call: .
clone_size: .
j_call: TRBJ2-1
v_call: TRBV5-1
cdr3_aa: CASSFRYNEQFF
cdr3_nt: TGCGCCAGCAGCTTCCGGTACAATGAGCAGTTCTTC

cdr3_length: 16
d_call: TRBD1
clone_size: .
j_call: TRBJ1-5
v_call: TRBV7-2
cdr3_aa: CASSPTGQGIDQPQHF
cdr3_nt: TGTGCCAGCAGCCCCACGGGACAGGGGATCGATCAGCCCCAGCATTTT

cdr3_length: 15
d_call: .
clone_size: .
j_call: TRBJ2-5
v_call: TRBV19
cdr3_aa: CASAHSRGNGETQYF
cdr3_nt: TGTGCCAGTGCCCATTCCCGGGGTAATGGGGAGACCCAGTACTTC

cdr3_length: 15
d_call: TRBD1
clone_size: once
j_call: TRBJ1-2
v_call: TRBV7-2
cdr3_aa: CASSLGQGRAYGYTF
cdr3_nt: TGTGCCAGCAGCTTAGGACAGGGGAGGGCCTATGGCTACACCTTC

cdr3_length: 16
d_call: .
clone_size: .
j_call: TRBJ1-3
v_call: TRBV5-1
cdr3_aa: CASSSDAVFSGNTIYF
cdr3_nt: TGCGCCAGCAGCTCCGATGCGGTCTTCTCTGGAAACACCATATATTTT

cdr3_length: 10
d_call: .
clone_size: .
j_call: TRBJ1-2
v_call: TRBV20-1
cdr3_aa: CSARTDGYTF
cdr3_nt: TGCAGTGCAAGGACAGATGGCTACACCTTC

cdr3_length: 17
d_call: TRBD2
clone_size: .
j_call: TRBJ2-5
v_call: TRBV5-4
cdr3_aa: CASSLDASGGARETQYF
cdr3_nt: TGTGCCAGCAGCTTGGATGCTAGCGGGGGGGCAAGAGAGACCCAGTACTTC

cdr3_length: 16
d_call: TRBD2
clone_size: few
j_call: TRBJ2-5
v_call: TRBV5-1
cdr3_aa: CASSLEGGLAKETQYF
cdr3_nt: TGCGCCAGCAGCTTGGAAGGGGGACTAGCTAAAGAGACCCAGTACTTC

cdr3_length: 15
d_call: .
clone_size: .
j_call: TRBJ2-1
v_call: TRBV27
cdr3_aa: CASSTGGAAYNEQFF
cdr3_nt: TGTGCCAGCAGCACGGGGGGCGCCGCTTACAATGAGCAGTTCTTC

cdr3_length: 18
d_call: .
clone_size: few
j_call: TRBJ2-2
v_call: TRBV4-1
cdr3_aa: CASSQVLLSGNGDGELFF
cdr3_nt: TGCGCCAGCAGCCAAGTCCTCCTGTCGGGGAACGGAGACGGGGAGCTGTTTTTT

cdr3_length: 9
d_call: .
clone_size: once
j_call: TRBJ1-2
v_call: TRBV29-1
cdr3_aa: CSVEYGYTF
cdr3_nt: TGCAGCGTCGAGTATGGCTACACCTTC

cdr3_length: 14
d_call: TRBD1
clone_size: .
j_call: TRBJ1-2
v_call: TRBV6-5
cdr3_aa: CASSYSTGGYGYTF
cdr3_nt: TGTGCCAGCAGTTACTCTACAGGGGGCTATGGCTACACCTTC

cdr3_length: 19
d_call: .
clone_size: .
j_call: TRBJ1-2
v_call: TRBV4-3
cdr3_aa: CASSPYVGRRKGRLYGYTF
cdr3_nt: TGCGCCAGCTCTCCTTATGTGGGCAGGAGAAAAGGGAGGCTCTATGGCTACACCTTC

cdr3_length: 16
d_call: TRBD1
clone_size: few
j_call: TRBJ2-4
v_call: TRBV5-6
cdr3_aa: CASSLWDRGQRNIQYF
cdr3_nt: TGTGCCAGCAGCTTGTGGGACAGGGGGCAAAGAAACATTCAGTACTTC

cdr3_length: 15
d_call: .
clone_size: .
j_call: TRBJ1-2
v_call: TRBV2
cdr3_aa: CASSDITGWDYGYTF
cdr3_nt: TGTGCCAGCAGTGATATTACAGGGTGGGACTATGGCTACACCTTC

cdr3_length: 14
d_call: TRBD2
clone_size: .
j_call: TRBJ2-5
v_call: TRBV2
cdr3_aa: CASSLAGGRETQYF
cdr3_nt: TGTGCCAGCAGTTTAGCGGGAGGGAGGGAGACCCAGTACTTC

cdr3_length: 11
d_call: .
clone_size: .
j_call: TRBJ2-7
v_call: TRBV2
cdr3_aa: CASRVGVEQYF
cdr3_nt: TGTGCCAGCAGGGTAGGGGTCGAGCAGTACTTC

cdr3_length: 16
d_call: TRBD1
clone_size: .
j_call: TRBJ1-6
v_call: TRBV2
cdr3_aa: CASSDGTGRNNSPLHF
cdr3_nt: TGTGCCAGCAGTGACGGGACAGGTCGGAATAATTCACCCCTCCACTTT

cdr3_length: 17
d_call: TRBD2
clone_size: .
j_call: TRBJ2-1
v_call: TRBV7-3
cdr3_aa: CASSFGLVAGTYNEQFF
cdr3_nt: TGTGCCAGCAGCTTCGGTCTGGTAGCGGGAACTTACAATGAGCAGTTCTTC

cdr3_length: 14
d_call: .
clone_size: once
j_call: TRBJ1-5
v_call: TRBV19
cdr3_aa: CASRQGRSNQPQHF
cdr3_nt: TGTGCCAGTAGGCAGGGTCGGAGCAATCAGCCCCAGCATTTT

cdr3_length: 14
d_call: TRBD1
clone_size: .
j_call: TRBJ1-5
v_call: TRBV30
cdr3_aa: CAWTRTGSNQPQHF
cdr3_nt: TGTGCCTGGACAAGGACAGGGAGCAATCAGCCCCAGCATTTT

cdr3_length: 16
d_call: .
clone_size: .
j_call: TRBJ1-1
v_call: TRBV5-6
cdr3_aa: CASSFLSGSGVEGAFF
cdr3_nt: TGTGCCAGCAGCTTTCTATCTGGATCGGGGGTCGAAGGAGCTTTCTTT

cdr3_length: 14
d_call: .
clone_size: .
j_call: TRBJ1-1
v_call: TRBV6-5
cdr3_aa: CASRKFDMNTEAFF
cdr3_nt: TGTGCCAGCAGAAAATTCGACATGAACACTGAAGCTTTCTTT

cdr3_length: 19
d_call: TRBD1
clone_size: .
j_call: TRBJ1-1
v_call: TRBV7-9
cdr3_aa: CASKFGTGTGRTMNTEAFF
cdr3_nt: TGTGCCAGCAAGTTCGGGACCGGGACAGGGCGTACCATGAACACTGAAGCTTTCTTT

cdr3_length: 13
d_call: TRBD1
clone_size: .
j_call: TRBJ1-2
v_call: TRBV19
cdr3_aa: CASSKTGNYGYTF
cdr3_nt: TGTGCCAGTAGTAAGACAGGGAACTATGGCTACACCTTC

cdr3_length: 15
d_call: TRBD1
clone_size: .
j_call: TRBJ1-5
v_call: TRBV6-4
cdr3_aa: CASSDSGTGDLPQHF
cdr3_nt: TGTGCCAGCAGTGACTCCGGGACAGGGGATCTGCCCCAGCATTTT

cdr3_length: 15
d_call: .
clone_size: once
j_call: TRBJ2-5
v_call: TRBV7-9
cdr3_aa: CASSLGGAFRETQYF
cdr3_nt: TGTGCCAGCAGCTTAGGGGGAGCGTTCCGAGAGACCCAGTACTTC

cdr3_length: 18
d_call: .
clone_size: few
j_call: TRBJ1-1
v_call: TRBV7-4
cdr3_aa: CASSLCRVGGIMNTEAFF
cdr3_nt: TGTGCCAGCAGCTTATGTAGGGTAGGGGGAATCATGAACACTGAAGCTTTCTTT

cdr3_length: 15
d_call: TRBD1
clone_size: few
j_call: TRBJ1-3
v_call: TRBV30
cdr3_aa: CAWSAGQLIGNTIYF
cdr3_nt: TGTGCCTGGAGTGCGGGACAGTTAATAGGAAACACCATATATTTT

cdr3_length: 12
d_call: .
clone_size: .
j_call: TRBJ2-1
v_call: TRBV2
cdr3_aa: CASREDYNEQFF
cdr3_nt: TGTGCCAGCAGAGAGGACTACAATGAGCAGTTCTTC